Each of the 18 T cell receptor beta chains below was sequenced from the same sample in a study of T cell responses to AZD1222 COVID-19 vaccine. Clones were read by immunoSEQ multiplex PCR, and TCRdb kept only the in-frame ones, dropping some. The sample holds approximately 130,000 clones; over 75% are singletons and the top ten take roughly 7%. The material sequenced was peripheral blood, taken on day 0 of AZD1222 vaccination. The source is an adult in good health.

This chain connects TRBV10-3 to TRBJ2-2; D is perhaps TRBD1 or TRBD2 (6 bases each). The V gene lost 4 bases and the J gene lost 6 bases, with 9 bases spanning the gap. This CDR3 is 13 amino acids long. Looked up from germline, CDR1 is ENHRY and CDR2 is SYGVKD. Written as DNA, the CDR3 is TGTGCCATCAGTGGTCGGGGGCCCGGGGAGCTGTTTTTT. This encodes CAISGRGPGELFF.

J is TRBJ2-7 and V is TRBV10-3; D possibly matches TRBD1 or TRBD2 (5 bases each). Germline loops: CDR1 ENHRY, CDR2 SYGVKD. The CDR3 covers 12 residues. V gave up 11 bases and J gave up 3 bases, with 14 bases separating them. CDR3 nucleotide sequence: TGTGCCTCCGGGGCCGTTAACTACGAGCAGTACTTC. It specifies CASGAVNYEQYF.

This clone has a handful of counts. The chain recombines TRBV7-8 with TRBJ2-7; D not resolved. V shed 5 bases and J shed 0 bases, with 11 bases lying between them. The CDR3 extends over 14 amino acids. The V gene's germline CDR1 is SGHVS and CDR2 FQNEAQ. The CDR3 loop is CASSTGPPSYEQYF. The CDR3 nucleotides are TGTGCCAGCAGCACCGGGCCTCCCTCCTACGAGCAGTACTTC.

The CDR3 reads CASSYATGRTEAFF. The CDR3, as DNA: TGTGCCAGCAGTTACGCGACAGGGAGGACTGAAGCTTTCTTT. The V gene is TRBV6-5, the J gene TRBJ1-1; TRBD1 agrees at 7 bases. Trimming removed 2 bases from V and 5 bases from J; junction bases left unmatched: 5. Germline V gives CDR1 MNHEY, CDR2 SVGAGI. This CDR3 spans 14 amino acids.

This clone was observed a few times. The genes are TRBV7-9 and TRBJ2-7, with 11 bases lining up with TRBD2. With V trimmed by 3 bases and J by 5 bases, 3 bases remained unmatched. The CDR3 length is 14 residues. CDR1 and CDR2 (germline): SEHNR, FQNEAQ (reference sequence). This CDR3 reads CASSFVAGGDEQYF. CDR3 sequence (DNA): TGTGCCAGCAGCTTTGTAGCGGGAGGGGACGAGCAGTACTTC.

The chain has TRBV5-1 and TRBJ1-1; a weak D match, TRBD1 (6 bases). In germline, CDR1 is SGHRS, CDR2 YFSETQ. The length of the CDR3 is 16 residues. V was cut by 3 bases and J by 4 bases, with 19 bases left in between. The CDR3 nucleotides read TGCGCCAGCAGCTCAACACCAGGGGCTGAGGGCACTGAAGCTTTCTTT. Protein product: CASSSTPGAEGTEAFF.

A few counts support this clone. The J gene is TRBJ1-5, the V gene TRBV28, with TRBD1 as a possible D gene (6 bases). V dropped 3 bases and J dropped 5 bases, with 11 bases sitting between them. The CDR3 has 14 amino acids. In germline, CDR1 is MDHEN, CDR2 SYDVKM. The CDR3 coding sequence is TGTGCCAGCAGTTTGCGGACAGCCCATCAGCCCCAGCATTTT. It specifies CASSLRTAHQPQHF.

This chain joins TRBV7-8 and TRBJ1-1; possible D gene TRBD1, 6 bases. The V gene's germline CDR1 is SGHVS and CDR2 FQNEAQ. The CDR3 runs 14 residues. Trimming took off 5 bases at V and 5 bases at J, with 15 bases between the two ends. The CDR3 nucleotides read TGTGCCAGCAGCCTCCAACAGGGAGCGACTGAAGCTTTCTTT. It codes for CASSLQQGATEAFF.

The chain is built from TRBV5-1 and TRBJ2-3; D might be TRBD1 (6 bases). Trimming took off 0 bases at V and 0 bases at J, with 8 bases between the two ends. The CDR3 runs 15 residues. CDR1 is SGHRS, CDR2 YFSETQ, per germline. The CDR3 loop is CASSLVQGSTDTQYF. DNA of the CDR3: TGCGCCAGCAGCTTGGTCCAGGGGAGCACAGATACGCAGTATTTT.

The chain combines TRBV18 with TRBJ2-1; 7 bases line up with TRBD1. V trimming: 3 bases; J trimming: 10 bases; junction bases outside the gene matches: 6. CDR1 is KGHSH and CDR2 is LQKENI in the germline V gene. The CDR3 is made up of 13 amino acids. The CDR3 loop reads CASSPAGGQEQFF. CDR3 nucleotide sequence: TGTGCCAGCTCACCCGCTGGGGGACAGGAGCAGTTCTTC.

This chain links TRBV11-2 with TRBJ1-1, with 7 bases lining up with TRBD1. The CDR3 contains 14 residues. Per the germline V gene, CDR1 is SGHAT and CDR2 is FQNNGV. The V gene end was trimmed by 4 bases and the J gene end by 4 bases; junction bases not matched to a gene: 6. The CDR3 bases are TGTGCCAGCAGCTCAGTCCAGGGGGTCACTGAAGCTTTCTTT. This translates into CASSSVQGVTEAFF.

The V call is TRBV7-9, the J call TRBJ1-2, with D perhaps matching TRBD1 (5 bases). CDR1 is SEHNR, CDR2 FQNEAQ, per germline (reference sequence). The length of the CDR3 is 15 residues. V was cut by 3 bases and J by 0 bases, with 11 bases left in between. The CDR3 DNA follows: TGTGCCAGCAGCTTTGGGGCAGGGTCTAACTATGGCTACACCTTC. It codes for CASSFGAGSNYGYTF. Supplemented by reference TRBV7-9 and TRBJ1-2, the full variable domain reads DTGVSQNPRHKITKRGQNVTFRCDPISEHNRLYWYRQTLGQGPEFLTYFQNEAQLEKSRLLSDRFSAERPKGSFSTLEIQRTEQGDSAMYLCASSFGAGSNYGYTFGSGTRLTVV.

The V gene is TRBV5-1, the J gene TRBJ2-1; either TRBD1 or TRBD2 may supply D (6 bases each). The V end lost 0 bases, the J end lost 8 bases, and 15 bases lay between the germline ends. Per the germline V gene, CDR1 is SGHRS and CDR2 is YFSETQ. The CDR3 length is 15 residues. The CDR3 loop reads CASSLVAGQTHEQFF. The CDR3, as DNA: TGCGCCAGCAGCTTGGTTGCGGGACAAACCCATGAGCAGTTCTTC.

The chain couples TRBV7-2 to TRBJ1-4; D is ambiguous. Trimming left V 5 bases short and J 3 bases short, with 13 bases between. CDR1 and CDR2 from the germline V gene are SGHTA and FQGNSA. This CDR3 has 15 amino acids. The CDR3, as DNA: TGTGCCAGCAGCACGAGGGTTACAGCTAATGAAAAACTGTTTTTT. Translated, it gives CASSTRVTANEKLFF. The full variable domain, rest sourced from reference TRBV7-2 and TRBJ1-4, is GAGVSQSPSNKVTEKGKDVELRCDPISGHTALYWYRQSLGQGLEFLIYFQGNSAPDKSGLPSDRFSAERTGGSVSTLTIQRTQQEDSAVYLCASSTRVTANEKLFFGSGTQLSVL.

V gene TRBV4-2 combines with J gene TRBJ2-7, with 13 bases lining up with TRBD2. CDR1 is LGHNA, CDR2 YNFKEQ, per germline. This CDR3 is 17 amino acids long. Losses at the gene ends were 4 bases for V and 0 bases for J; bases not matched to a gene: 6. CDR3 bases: TGTGCCAGCAGCCCTGGACTAGCGGGGGATAGCTCCTACGAGCAGTACTTC. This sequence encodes CASSPGLAGDSSYEQYF.

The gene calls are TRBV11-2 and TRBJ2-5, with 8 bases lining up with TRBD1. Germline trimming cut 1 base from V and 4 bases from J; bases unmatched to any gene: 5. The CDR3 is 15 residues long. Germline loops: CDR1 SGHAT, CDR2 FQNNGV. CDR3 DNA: TGTGCCAGCAGCTTAGGTGGGACAGGAGCAGAGACCCAGTACTTC. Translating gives CASSLGGTGAETQYF.

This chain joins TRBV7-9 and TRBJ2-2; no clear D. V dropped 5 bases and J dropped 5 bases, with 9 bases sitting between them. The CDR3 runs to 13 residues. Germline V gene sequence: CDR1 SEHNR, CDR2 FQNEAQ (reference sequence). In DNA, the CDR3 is TGTGCCAGCAGCCCCACTAAAACCGGGGAGCTGTTTTTT. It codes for CASSPTKTGELFF.

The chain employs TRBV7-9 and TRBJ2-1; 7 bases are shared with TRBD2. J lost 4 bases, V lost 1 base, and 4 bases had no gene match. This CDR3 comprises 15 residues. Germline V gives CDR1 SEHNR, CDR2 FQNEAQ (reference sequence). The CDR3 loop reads CASSLGLAEYNEQFF. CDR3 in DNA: TGTGCCAGCAGCTTAGGTCTAGCGGAGTACAATGAGCAGTTCTTC.